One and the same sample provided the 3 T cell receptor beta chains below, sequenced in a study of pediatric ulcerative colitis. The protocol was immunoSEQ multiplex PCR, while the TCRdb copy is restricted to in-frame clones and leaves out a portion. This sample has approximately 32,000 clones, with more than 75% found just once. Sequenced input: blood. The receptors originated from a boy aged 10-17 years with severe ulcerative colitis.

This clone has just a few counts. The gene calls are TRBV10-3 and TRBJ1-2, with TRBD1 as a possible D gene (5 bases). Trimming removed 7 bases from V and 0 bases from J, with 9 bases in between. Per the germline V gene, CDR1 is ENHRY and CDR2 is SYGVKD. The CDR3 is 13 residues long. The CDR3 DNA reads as TGTGCCATCACGACAGCACCTAACTATGGCTACACCTTC. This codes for CAITTAPNYGYTF.

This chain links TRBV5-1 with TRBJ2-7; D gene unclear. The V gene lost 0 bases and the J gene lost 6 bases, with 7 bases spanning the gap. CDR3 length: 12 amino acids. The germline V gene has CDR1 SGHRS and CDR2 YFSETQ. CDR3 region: CASSLEGSEQYF. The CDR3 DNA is TGCGCCAGCAGCTTGGAGGGCAGCGAGCAGTACTTC. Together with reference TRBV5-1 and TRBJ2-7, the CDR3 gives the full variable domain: KAGVTQTPRYLIKTRGQQVTLSCSPISGHRSVSWYQQTPGQGLQFLFEYFSETQRNKGNFPGRFSGRQFSNSRSEMNVSTLELGDSALYLCASSLEGSEQYFGPGTRLTVT.

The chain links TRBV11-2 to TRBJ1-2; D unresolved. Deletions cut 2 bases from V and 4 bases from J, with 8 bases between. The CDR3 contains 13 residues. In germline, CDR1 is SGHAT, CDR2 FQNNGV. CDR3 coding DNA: TGTGCCAGCAGCTTACAAGAAGGCTATGGCTACACCTTC. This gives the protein CASSLQEGYGYTF.